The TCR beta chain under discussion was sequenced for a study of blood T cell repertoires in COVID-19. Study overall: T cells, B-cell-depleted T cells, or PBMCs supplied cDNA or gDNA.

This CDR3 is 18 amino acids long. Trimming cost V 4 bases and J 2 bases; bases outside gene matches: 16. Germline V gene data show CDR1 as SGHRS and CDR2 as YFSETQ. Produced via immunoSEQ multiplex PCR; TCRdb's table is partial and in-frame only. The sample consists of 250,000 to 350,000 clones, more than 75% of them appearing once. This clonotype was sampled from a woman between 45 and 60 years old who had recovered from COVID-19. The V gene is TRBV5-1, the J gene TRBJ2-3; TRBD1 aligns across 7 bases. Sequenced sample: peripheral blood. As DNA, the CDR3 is TGCGCCAGCAGCGTTACCGGGACAGCCTTTTTTCCCACAGATACGCAGTATTTT. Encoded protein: CASSVTGTAFFPTDTQYF. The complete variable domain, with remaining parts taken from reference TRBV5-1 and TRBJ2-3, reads KAGVTQTPRYLIKTRGQQVTLSCSPISGHRSVSWYQQTPGQGLQFLFEYFSETQRNKGNFPGRFSGRQFSNSRSEMNVSTLELGDSALYLCASSVTGTAFFPTDTQYFGPGTRLTVL.